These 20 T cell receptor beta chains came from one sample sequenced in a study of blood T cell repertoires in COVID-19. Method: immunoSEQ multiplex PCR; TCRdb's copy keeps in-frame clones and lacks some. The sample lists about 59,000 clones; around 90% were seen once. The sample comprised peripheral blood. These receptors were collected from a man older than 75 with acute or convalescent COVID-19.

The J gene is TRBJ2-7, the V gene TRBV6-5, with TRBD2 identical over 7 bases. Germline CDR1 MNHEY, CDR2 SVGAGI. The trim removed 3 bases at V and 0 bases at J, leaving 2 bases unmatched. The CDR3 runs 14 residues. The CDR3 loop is CASSYTGGSYEQYF. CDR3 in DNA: TGTGCCAGCAGTTATACGGGGGGCTCCTACGAGCAGTACTTC.

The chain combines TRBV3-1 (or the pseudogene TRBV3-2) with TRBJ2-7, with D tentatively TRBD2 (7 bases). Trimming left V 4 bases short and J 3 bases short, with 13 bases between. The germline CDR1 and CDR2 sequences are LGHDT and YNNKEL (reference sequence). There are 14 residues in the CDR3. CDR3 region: CASSRSGTFYEQYF. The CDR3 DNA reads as TGTGCCAGCAGCCGAAGCGGGACATTCTACGAGCAGTACTTC.

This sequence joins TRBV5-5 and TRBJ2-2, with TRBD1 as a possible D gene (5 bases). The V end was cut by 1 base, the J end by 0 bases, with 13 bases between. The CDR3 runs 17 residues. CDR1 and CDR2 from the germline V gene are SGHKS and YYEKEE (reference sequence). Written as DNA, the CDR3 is TGTGCCAGCAGCTTGCGGGCAGGGATGACGAACACCGGGGAGCTGTTTTTT. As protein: CASSLRAGMTNTGELFF.

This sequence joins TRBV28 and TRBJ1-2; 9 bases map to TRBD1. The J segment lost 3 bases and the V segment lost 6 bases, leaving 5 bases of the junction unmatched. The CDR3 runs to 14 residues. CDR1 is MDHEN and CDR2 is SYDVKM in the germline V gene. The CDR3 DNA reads TGTGCCAGCAGGGAACAGGGGGCGGACTATGGCTACACCTTC. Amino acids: CASREQGADYGYTF.

CDR3 in DNA: TGCGCCAGCAGCCAACAGGCCGGGGTAGCTGGGGCCAACGTCCTGACTTTC. Its protein is CASSQQAGVAGANVLTF. The V and J genes are TRBV4-1 and TRBJ2-6; a possible D gene is TRBD2 (5 bases). The length of the CDR3 is 17 residues. Trimming removed 2 bases from V and 2 bases from J, with 13 bases in between. CDR1 and CDR2 (germline): MGHRA, YSYEKL.

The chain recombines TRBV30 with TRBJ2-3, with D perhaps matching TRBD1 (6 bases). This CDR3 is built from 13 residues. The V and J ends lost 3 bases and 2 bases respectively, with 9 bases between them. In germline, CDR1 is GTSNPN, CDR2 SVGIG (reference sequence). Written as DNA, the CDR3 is TGTGCCTGGAGGCACAGGGACACAGATACGCAGTATTTT. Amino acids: CAWRHRDTDTQYF.

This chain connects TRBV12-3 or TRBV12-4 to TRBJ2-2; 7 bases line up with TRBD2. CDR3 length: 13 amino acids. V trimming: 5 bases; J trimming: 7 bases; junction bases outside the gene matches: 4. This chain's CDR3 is CASSRTRVGELFF. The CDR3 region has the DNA TGTGCCAGCAGTCGGACTAGAGTCGGGGAGCTGTTTTTT.

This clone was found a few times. CDR3 protein: CASSLDRGLYGYTF. The CDR3, as DNA: TGTGCCAGCAGCCTCGACAGGGGGCTTTATGGCTACACCTTC. The chain carries TRBV3-1 (or the pseudogene TRBV3-2) and TRBJ1-2; TRBD1 matches at 10 bases. Looked up from germline, CDR1 is LGHDT and CDR2 is YNNKEL (reference sequence). V trimming: 4 bases; J trimming: 5 bases; junction bases outside the gene matches: 4. CDR3 length: 14 residues.

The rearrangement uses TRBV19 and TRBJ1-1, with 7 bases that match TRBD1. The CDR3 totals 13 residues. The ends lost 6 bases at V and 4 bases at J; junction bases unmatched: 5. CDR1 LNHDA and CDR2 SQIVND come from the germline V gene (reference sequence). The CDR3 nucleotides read TGTGCCAGTAGAGACAGGGTGTTCACTGAAGCTTTCTTT. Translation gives CASRDRVFTEAFF. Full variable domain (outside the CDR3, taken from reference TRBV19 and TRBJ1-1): DGGITQSPKYLFRKEGQNVTLSCEQNLNHDAMYWYRQDPGQGLRLIYYSQIVNDFQKGDIAEGYSVSREKKESFPLTVTSAQKNPTAFYLCASRDRVFTEAFFGQGTRLTVV.

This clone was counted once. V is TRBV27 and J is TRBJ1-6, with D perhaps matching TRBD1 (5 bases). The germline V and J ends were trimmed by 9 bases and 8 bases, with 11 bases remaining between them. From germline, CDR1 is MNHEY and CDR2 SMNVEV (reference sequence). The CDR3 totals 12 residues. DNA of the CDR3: TGTGCCAGTACCGCCAGGGATTCACCCCTCCACTTT. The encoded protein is CASTARDSPLHF.

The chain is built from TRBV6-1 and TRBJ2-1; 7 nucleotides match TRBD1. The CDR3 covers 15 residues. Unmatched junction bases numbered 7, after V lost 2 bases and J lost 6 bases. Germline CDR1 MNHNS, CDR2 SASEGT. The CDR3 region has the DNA TGTGCCAGCAGTGAAACGAGGGGGCGCCTCAATGAGCAGTTCTTC. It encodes CASSETRGRLNEQFF.

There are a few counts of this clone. CDR3 region: CASSSISTGYSNTGELFF. The CDR3 DNA reads TGCGCCAGCAGCTCGATATCGACAGGTTACTCGAACACCGGGGAGCTGTTTTTT. V is TRBV5-1 and J is TRBJ2-2; D may be TRBD1 (6 bases). Germline V gene data show CDR1 as SGHRS and CDR2 as YFSETQ. V lost 3 bases and J 0 bases, leaving 18 bases between the germline ends. This CDR3 comprises 18 residues.

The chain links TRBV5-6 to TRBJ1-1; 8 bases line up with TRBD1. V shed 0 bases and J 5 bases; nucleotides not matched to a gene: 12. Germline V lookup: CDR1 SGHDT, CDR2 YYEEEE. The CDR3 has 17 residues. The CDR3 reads CASSLAGQGDLGTEAFF. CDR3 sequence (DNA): TGTGCCAGCAGCTTGGCAGGACAGGGAGATTTGGGGACTGAAGCTTTCTTT.

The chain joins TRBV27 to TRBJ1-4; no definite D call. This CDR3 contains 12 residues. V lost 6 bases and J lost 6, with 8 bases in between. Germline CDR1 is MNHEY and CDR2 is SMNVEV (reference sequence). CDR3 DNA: TGTGCCAGCAGCGGTCTAGATGAAAAACTGTTTTTT. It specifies CASSGLDEKLFF.

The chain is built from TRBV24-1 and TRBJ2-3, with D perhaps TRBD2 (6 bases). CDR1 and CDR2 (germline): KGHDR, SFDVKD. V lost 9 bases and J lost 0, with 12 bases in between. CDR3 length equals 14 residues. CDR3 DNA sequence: TGTGCCACCGCCGGAGGGGCGAGCACAGATACGCAGTATTTT. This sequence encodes CATAGGASTDTQYF.

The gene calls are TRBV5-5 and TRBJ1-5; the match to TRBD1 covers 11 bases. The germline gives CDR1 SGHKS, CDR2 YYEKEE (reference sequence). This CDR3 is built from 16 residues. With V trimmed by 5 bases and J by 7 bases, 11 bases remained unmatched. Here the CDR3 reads CASSPGDRGTGQPQHF. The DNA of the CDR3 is TGTGCCAGCAGTCCCGGGGACAGGGGGACCGGGCAGCCCCAGCATTTT.

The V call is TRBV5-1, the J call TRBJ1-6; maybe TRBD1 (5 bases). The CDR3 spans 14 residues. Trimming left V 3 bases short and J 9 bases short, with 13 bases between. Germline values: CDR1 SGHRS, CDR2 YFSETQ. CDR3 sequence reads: CASSSGQGFSPLHF. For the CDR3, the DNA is TGCGCCAGCAGCTCGGGTCAGGGATTTTCACCCCTCCACTTT. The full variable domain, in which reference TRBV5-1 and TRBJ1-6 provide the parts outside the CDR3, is KAGVTQTPRYLIKTRGQQVTLSCSPISGHRSVSWYQQTPGQGLQFLFEYFSETQRNKGNFPGRFSGRQFSNSRSEMNVSTLELGDSALYLCASSSGQGFSPLHFGNGTRLTVT.

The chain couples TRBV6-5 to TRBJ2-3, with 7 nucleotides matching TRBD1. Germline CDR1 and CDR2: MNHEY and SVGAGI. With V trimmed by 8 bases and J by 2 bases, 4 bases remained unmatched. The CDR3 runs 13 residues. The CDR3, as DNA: TGTGCCAGCTACAGGGGTTACACAGATACGCAGTATTTT. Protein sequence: CASYRGYTDTQYF.

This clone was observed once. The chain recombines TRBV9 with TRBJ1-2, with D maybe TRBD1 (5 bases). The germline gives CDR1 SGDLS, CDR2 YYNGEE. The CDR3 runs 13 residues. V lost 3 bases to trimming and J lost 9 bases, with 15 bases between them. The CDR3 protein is CASSALGPSRYTF. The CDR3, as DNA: TGTGCCAGCAGCGCCCTGGGGCCCTCCCGCTACACCTTC.

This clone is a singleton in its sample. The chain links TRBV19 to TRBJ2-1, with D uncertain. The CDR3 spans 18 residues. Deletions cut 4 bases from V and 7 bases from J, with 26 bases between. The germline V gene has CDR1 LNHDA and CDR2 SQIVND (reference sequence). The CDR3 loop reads CASSTAGIKALMVNEQFF. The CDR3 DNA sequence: TGTGCCAGTAGTACTGCAGGAATCAAGGCGTTAATGGTGAATGAGCAGTTCTTC.